The rows below give T cell receptor beta chains drawn from one sample of a study of blood T cell repertoires in COVID-19. The method was immunoSEQ multiplex PCR; TCRdb's version includes in-frame clones alone and lacks a portion of them. The table records about 390,000 clones, roughly 86% of them present only once. The sequencing input was peripheral blood. Every receptor here comes from a woman aged 55-70 years with COVID-19, enrolled during active disease. Each CDR3 is given with its conserved first and last residue. The D gene is left open where the match is weak. Clone size is not always given. Where it is, it says once, few, many or a class for expanded clones.

v_gene	d_gene	abundance	j_gene	CDR3nt	CDR3aa
TRBV25-1	TRBD1	-	TRBJ1-2	TGTGCCAGCAGTGTGGGACAGGCGTTCGAGTCCTATGGCTACACCTTC	CASSVGQAFESYGYTF
TRBV15	TRBD1	-	TRBJ1-1	TGTGCCACCATTCCGGGGGACAGGGGACCTAACACTGAAGCTTTCTTT	CATIPGDRGPNTEAFF
TRBV24-1	-	-	TRBJ1-5	TGTGCCACCAGTGATTCCATGACTGAGCAGCCCCAGCATTTT	CATSDSMTEQPQHF
TRBV19	-	-	TRBJ1-2	TGTGCCAGTAGTCTCTCCGGAAGGATAGGAGGTGGCTACACCTTC	CASSLSGRIGGGYTF
TRBV18	-	few	TRBJ1-1	TGTGCCAGCTCACCGGTTATTACAGCCTTAATGAACACTGAAGCTTTCTTT	CASSPVITALMNTEAFF
TRBV5-6	-	-	TRBJ1-4	TGTGCCAGCAGCTACACTACTAAGGGGCCGACTAATGAAAAACTGTTTTTT	CASSYTTKGPTNEKLFF
TRBV2	-	-	TRBJ2-6	TGTGCCAGCAGTTGGGGGGTCTCTGGGGCCAACGTCCTGACTTTC	CASSWGVSGANVLTF
TRBV6-2/TRBV6-3	TRBD1	-	TRBJ2-1	TGTGCCAGCAGTTACTCAAGGACAGGGATCGATGAGCAGTTCTTC	CASSYSRTGIDEQFF
TRBV6-6	-	-	TRBJ2-2	TGTGCCACCCAATTTGACGGGAAGCAGGCCGGGGAGCTGTTTTTT	CATQFDGKQAGELFF
TRBV19	TRBD1	-	TRBJ1-1	TGTGCCAGTAGTATTAACGCGGGACAGGGGAACACTGAAGCTTTCTTT	CASSINAGQGNTEAFF
TRBV15	TRBD1	-	TRBJ1-2	TGTGCCACCAGCAAAGGTGGGACAGGGGGGTACTATGGCTACACCTTC	CATSKGGTGGYYGYTF
TRBV7-9	-	-	TRBJ1-3	TGTGCCAGCAGCTTATTGCAGAACTCTGGAAACACCATATATTTT	CASSLLQNSGNTIYF
TRBV19	TRBD2	-	TRBJ2-3	TGTGCCAGTAGCCTATCTAGCGGGGGCCCCGGGGCAGATACGCAGTATTTT	CASSLSSGGPGADTQYF
TRBV6-5	-	-	TRBJ2-5	TGTGCCATCACTACCTTTATCTGGGAGACCCAGTACTTC	CAITTFIWETQYF
TRBV19	TRBD1	-	TRBJ2-7	TGTGCCAGTAGTATCGGGACAGGGGGAACCTACGAGCAGTACTTC	CASSIGTGGTYEQYF
TRBV7-8	TRBD2	few	TRBJ2-7	TGTGCCAGCAGCTTAGGCGGGACTAGTTCCTACGAGCAGTACTTC	CASSLGGTSSYEQYF
TRBV7-9	TRBD2	-	TRBJ2-1	TGTGCCAGCAGGTGGGTCGGACTAGCGGGGATCAATGAGCAGTTCTTC	CASRWVGLAGINEQFF
TRBV21-1	-	-	TRBJ1-2	TGTGCCAGCAGCACCCCCGGTTCGGGCTACACCTTC	CASSTPGSGYTF
TRBV5-6	-	-	TRBJ2-1	TGTGCCAGCAGTCAACTAGCAGGTGAGCAGTTCTTC	CASSQLAGEQFF
TRBV19	TRBD1	-	TRBJ1-1	TGTGCCAGTAGTATACGAGAAGGACAGGTGGGTGAAGCTTTCTTT	CASSIREGQVGEAFF